The 21 T cell receptor beta chains below were found in one sample sequenced in a study of T-cell reconstitution after alpha-beta-depleted transplantation in children. The TCRbeta library was prepared with unique molecular identifiers. From the PCR reads, TCRdb called clonotypes with MiXCR, one entry per CDR3 protein. The repertoire holds 55,000 to 70,000 distinct CDR3 sequences, roughly 10% seen once, with approximately 13% in the top ten. Sequencing used PBMCs, obtained before TCRalphabeta/CD19-depleted stem cell transplant. These receptors all stem from a boy younger than 18 with acute myeloid leukemia, due to receive a stem cell transplant.

This clonotype was detected many times. The V call is TRBV10-3, the J call TRBJ2-1; a possible D gene is TRBD1 (5 bases). This CDR3 is built from 14 residues. Germline lookup yields CDR1 ENHRY and CDR2 SYGVKD. Trimming shortened V by 4 bases and J by 8 bases, and 15 bases separated the two germline ends. CDR3 DNA: TGTGCCATCAGTGGGACACCTCTGATGGATGAGCAGTTCTTC. It encodes CAISGTPLMDEQFF.

DNA of the CDR3: TGCGCCAGCAGTGGAAGGAACACTGAAGCTTTCTTT. It encodes CASSGRNTEAFF. The rearrangement joins TRBV10-2 to TRBJ1-1, with D hard to call. CDR3 length: 12 residues. Germline values: CDR1 WSHSY, CDR2 SAAADI. Trimming took off 4 bases at V and 1 base at J, with 4 bases between the two ends.

This clonotype was counted many times. The V call is TRBV15, the J call TRBJ2-5; TRBD2 is a possible D gene (6 bases). This CDR3 contains 12 residues. The germline V gene has CDR1 LNHNV and CDR2 YYDKDF (reference sequence). Deletions cut 3 bases from V and 7 bases from J, with 9 bases between. The CDR3 reads CATSRAEGTQYF. The CDR3 DNA sequence: TGTGCCACCAGCAGGGCGGAGGGGACCCAGTACTTC.

This clonotype was observed many times. This rearrangement joins TRBV20-1 to TRBJ1-4; 7 bases align to TRBD1. With 3 bases clipped from V and 6 bases from J, the junction kept 13 bases outside the gene matches. This CDR3 has 16 residues. The V gene's germline CDR1 is DFQATT and CDR2 SNEGSKA (reference sequence). The CDR3 DNA sequence: TGCAGTGCTAGCCCCCTAACGGGACAGAGGGATGAAAAACTGTTTTTT. It is translated as CSASPLTGQRDEKLFF.

In this sample, this clonotype turned up many times. The V gene is TRBV29-1, the J gene TRBJ2-5, with D tentatively TRBD2 (6 bases). V gave up 5 bases and J gave up 5 bases, with 15 bases separating them. The CDR3 runs to 13 residues. From germline, CDR1 is SQVTM and CDR2 ANQGSEA. CDR3 amino acids: CSVSLVAGETQYF. The CDR3 nucleotides read TGCAGCGTTTCCCTGGTGGCGGGGGAGACCCAGTACTTC.

This clonotype was recorded at least ten times. The rearrangement joins TRBV7-2 to TRBJ2-3, with D unclear. The CDR3 totals 13 residues. The V gene lost 4 bases and the J gene lost 9 bases, with 14 bases spanning the gap. The V gene's germline CDR1 is SGHTA and CDR2 FQGNSA. CDR3 residues: CASSSSYEKTQYF. The CDR3 DNA reads TGTGCCAGCAGCTCCTCTTATGAGAAGACGCAGTATTTT.

This clonotype was picked up many times. CDR3 protein: CASSFGSRTMNTEAFF. In DNA form, the CDR3 reads TGCGCCAGCAGCTTCGGGTCTAGAACCATGAACACTGAAGCTTTCTTT. V is TRBV5-1 and J is TRBJ1-1; no clear D gene. V shed 2 bases and J shed 0 bases, with 14 bases lying between them. The length of the CDR3 is 16 residues. The germline CDR1 and CDR2 sequences are SGHRS and YFSETQ.

This clonotype was counted at least ten times. This chain uses TRBV28 with TRBJ2-4; D remains unclear. V was trimmed by 5 bases and J by 1 base, leaving 6 bases between them. This CDR3 has 13 amino acids. Germline loops: CDR1 MDHEN, CDR2 SYDVKM. This chain's CDR3 is CASSPRAKNIQYF. DNA for the CDR3: TGTGCCAGCAGTCCACGGGCCAAAAACATTCAGTACTTC.

There are many counts of this clonotype. The chain is built from TRBV20-1 and TRBJ2-1, with D possibly TRBD1 on 5 matching bases. CDR1 and CDR2 from the germline V gene are DFQATT and SNEGSKA (reference sequence). V was cut by 1 base and J by 10 bases, with 11 bases left in between. The CDR3 runs to 12 residues. This CDR3 reads CSARGIGEEQFF. The CDR3 region has the DNA TGCAGTGCTAGAGGAATAGGGGAAGAGCAGTTCTTC.

This clonotype was seen at least ten times. The chain recombines TRBV20-1 with TRBJ1-5; D gene unclear. V lost 3 bases and J lost 1, with 13 bases in between. Germline V gene lookup returns CDR1 DFQATT and CDR2 SNEGSKA (reference sequence). There are 15 residues in the CDR3. The chain's CDR3 is CSASTRQRSNQPQHF. The CDR3, as DNA: TGCAGTGCTAGCACGAGACAACGGAGCAATCAGCCCCAGCATTTT.

This clonotype was counted at least ten times. The rearrangement links TRBV20-1 to TRBJ2-7; D is ambiguous. This CDR3 has 14 residues. Trimming stripped 4 bases from V and 1 base from J, with 14 bases between. Germline CDR1 reads DFQATT; CDR2 reads SNEGSKA (reference sequence). CDR3 residues: CSAMVGGSSYEQYF. Written as DNA, the CDR3 is TGCAGTGCTATGGTGGGCGGCTCTTCCTACGAGCAGTACTTC.

This clonotype was counted ten times or more. The rearrangement links TRBV5-6 to TRBJ2-1, with 14 bases matching TRBD2. The V and J ends lost 0 bases and 10 bases, in that order; junction bases with no gene match: 9. Per the germline V gene, CDR1 is SGHDT and CDR2 is YYEEEE. The CDR3 spans 17 residues. The CDR3 nucleotides are TGTGCCAGCAGCTTGGAAGTGGGACTAGCGGGAGCGGGCGAGCAGTTCTTC. Protein product: CASSLEVGLAGAGEQFF.

The chain carries TRBV6-2 or TRBV6-3 and TRBJ2-2, with TRBD2 matching over 13 bases. The ends lost 2 bases at V and 1 base at J; junction bases unmatched: 10. The CDR3 contains 20 residues. The germline gives CDR1 MNHEY, CDR2 SVGEGT. The CDR3 reads CASSYLRGLAGKRNTGELFF. Here the CDR3 DNA reads TGTGCCAGCAGTTACCTTAGGGGACTAGCGGGAAAGAGGAACACCGGGGAGCTGTTTTTT.

This clonotype came up many times. This rearrangement joins TRBV5-6 to TRBJ2-7, with 15 bases aligning to TRBD2. Per germline, CDR1 SGHDT and CDR2 YYEEEE. The CDR3 length is 15 residues. V shed 7 bases and J 3 bases; nucleotides not matched to a gene: 5. The CDR3 loop reads CASGTSGGTFYEQYV. In nucleotides, the CDR3 is TGTGCCAGCGGGACTAGCGGGGGGACCTTCTACGAGCAGTACGTC.

The sample holds many counts of this clonotype. CDR3 sequence: CASSLGVLAGPAAGELFF. CDR3 coding DNA: TGTGCCAGCAGCTTAGGGGTCTTAGCGGGGCCGGCGGCCGGGGAGCTGTTTTTT. The chain links TRBV7-8 to TRBJ2-2; 8 bases are shared with TRBD2. CDR3 length equals 18 residues. Germline V CDR1 and CDR2: SGHVS, FQNEAQ. V shed 1 base, J shed 6 bases, and the junction held 13 bases outside the gene matches.

The rearrangement uses TRBV10-3 and TRBJ1-1; 12 nucleotides line up with TRBD1. Germline V gives CDR1 ENHRY, CDR2 SYGVKD. The trim removed 6 bases at V and 5 bases at J, leaving 10 bases unmatched. The CDR3 covers 16 residues. The CDR3 DNA reads as TGTGCCATCAGCCACCGGGACAGGGGGCTTGGGACTGAAGCTTTCTTT. It encodes CAISHRDRGLGTEAFF.

In its sample, this clonotype was seen many times. This chain uses TRBV6-6 with TRBJ2-7; possibly TRBD2 for D (5 bases). Germline V lookup: CDR1 MNHNY, CDR2 SVGAGI (reference sequence). V gave up 8 bases and J gave up 6 bases, with 14 bases separating them. CDR3 length: 12 residues. CDR3 protein: CASGGSYLEQYF. The CDR3 DNA sequence: TGTGCCAGCGGCGGGTCGTACCTCGAGCAGTACTTC.

This clonotype showed up many times. This rearrangement joins TRBV3-1 to TRBJ2-3; D not certain. Looked up from germline, CDR1 is LGHDT and CDR2 is YNNKEL (reference sequence). The CDR3 is 13 residues long. V was trimmed by 4 bases and J by 5 bases, leaving 10 bases between them. The CDR3, as DNA: TGTGCCAGCAGCCCCAAAGGTGTAGATACGCAGTATTTT. It yields the protein CASSPKGVDTQYF.

At least ten counts were recorded for this clonotype. This chain uses TRBV2 with TRBJ2-7; D might be TRBD2 (6 bases). V was shortened by 3 bases and J by 5 bases, with 11 bases between the two germline ends. Germline V gene sequence: CDR1 SNHLY, CDR2 FYNNEI. This CDR3 has 13 residues. The CDR3 protein is CASSDGGVDEQYV. In DNA, the CDR3 is TGTGCCAGCAGTGACGGGGGTGTCGACGAGCAGTACGTC.

This clonotype was seen repeatedly, ten times or more. The rearrangement joins TRBV9 to TRBJ2-7, with TRBD2 matching over 12 bases. The CDR3 loop spans 14 amino acids. Germline loops: CDR1 SGDLS, CDR2 YYNGEE. Trimming removed 3 bases from V and 6 bases from J; junction bases left unmatched: 4. CDR3: CASSASGRASEQYF. The CDR3 region has the DNA TGTGCCAGCAGCGCTAGCGGGAGGGCCTCCGAGCAGTACTTC.

This clonotype has a count of ten or more. The chain recombines TRBV4-1 with TRBJ2-3; D remains ambiguous. The CDR3 totals 13 residues. Germline V gene lookup returns CDR1 MGHRA and CDR2 YSYEKL. Deletions cut 3 bases from V and 6 bases from J, with 10 bases between. As DNA, the CDR3 is TGCGCCAGCAGCCAGATTCGTAGGGATACGCAGTATTTT. Residues: CASSQIRRDTQYF.